The 19 T cell receptor beta chains below were found in one sample sequenced in a study of blood T cell repertoires in COVID-19. The protocol was immunoSEQ multiplex PCR, while the TCRdb copy is restricted to in-frame clones and leaves out a portion. Here the sample spans 50,000 to 55,000 clones, more than 75% being singletons. Sequences were obtained from peripheral blood. The receptors originated from a human donor with active COVID-19. The donor label of this sample is uncertain.

The V and J genes are TRBV6-2 or TRBV6-3 and TRBJ2-1; D unclear. Germline lookup yields CDR1 MNHEY and CDR2 SVGEGT. The germline V and J ends were trimmed by 2 bases and 5 bases, with 4 bases remaining between them. CDR3 length: 12 residues. CDR3 sequence (DNA): TGTGCCAGCAGTTACCCTCACAATGAGCAGTTCTTC. It yields the protein CASSYPHNEQFF.

The V and J genes are TRBV5-1 and TRBJ2-5; 7 nucleotides agree with TRBD2. The length of the CDR3 is 16 residues. Germline lookup yields CDR1 SGHRS and CDR2 YFSETQ. The junction had 8 bases not matched to a gene; V was cut back by 1 base and J by 2 bases. Here the CDR3 reads CASSLSVASGQETQYF. Here the CDR3 DNA reads TGCGCCAGCAGCTTGTCGGTGGCTAGCGGACAAGAGACCCAGTACTTC.

The chain joins TRBV5-5 to TRBJ2-2; 7 positions match TRBD2. The CDR3 is 15 residues long. V shed 1 base and J 4 bases; nucleotides not matched to a gene: 4. Germline V gene sequence: CDR1 SGHKS, CDR2 YYEKEE (reference sequence). The CDR3 here is CASSLTGGGTGELFF. As DNA, the CDR3 is TGTGCCAGCAGCTTGACGGGGGGTGGCACCGGGGAGCTGTTTTTT.

This chain connects TRBV13 to TRBJ2-1; 8 bases are shared with TRBD2. This CDR3 is built from 16 residues. After removal of 7 bases from V and 8 bases from J, the junction contained 16 bases not matched to a gene. Germline CDR1 is PRHDT and CDR2 is FYEKMQ (reference sequence). CDR3 DNA sequence: TGTGCCAGCACTCCCTCTACGGGACTAGTCCTGCATGAGCAGTTCTTC. Translation: CASTPSTGLVLHEQFF.

The rearrangement links TRBV2 to TRBJ1-1; D is perhaps TRBD1 (5 bases). Germline lookup yields CDR1 SNHLY and CDR2 FYNNEI. The germline V and J ends were trimmed by 11 bases and 3 bases, with 13 bases remaining between them. CDR3 length: 12 residues. This CDR3 is CAGDDSYTEAFF. The CDR3 DNA follows: TGTGCCGGTGACGACAGCTACACTGAAGCTTTCTTT.

This clone was detected only once. This chain links TRBV10-3 with TRBJ2-1; TRBD1 matches at 7 bases. Germline V lookup: CDR1 ENHRY, CDR2 SYGVKD. Germline trimming cut 1 base from V and 6 bases from J; bases unmatched to any gene: 3. The CDR3 covers 14 residues. In DNA, the CDR3 is TGTGCCATCAGTGAGTGGGACAGAGGCAATGAGCAGTTCTTC. Protein: CAISEWDRGNEQFF.

J is TRBJ2-2 and V is TRBV13; a weak D match, TRBD2 (5 bases). CDR1 is PRHDT and CDR2 is FYEKMQ in the germline V gene (reference sequence). Trimming removed 5 bases at V and 4 bases at J, with 17 bases between. CDR3 length: 16 amino acids. The CDR3 DNA reads TGTGCCAGCAGCCACTTGGGCCTAGAGGGCACCGGGGAGCTGTTTTTT. It codes for CASSHLGLEGTGELFF.

The chain couples TRBV7-9 to TRBJ2-1; 9 bases align to TRBD2. The germline gives CDR1 SEHNR, CDR2 FQNEAQ (reference sequence). V trimming: 3 bases; J trimming: 4 bases; junction bases outside the gene matches: 7. There are 16 residues in the CDR3. CDR3 coding DNA: TGTGCCAGCAGCTTCGGGGAGCGGGGGGCTTACAATGAGCAGTTCTTC. The encoded protein is CASSFGERGAYNEQFF.

CDR3: CAISESGVEKLFF. The CDR3 bases are TGTGCCATCAGTGAGTCCGGGGTTGAAAAACTGTTTTTT. The chain links TRBV10-3 to TRBJ1-4, with D unresolved. Looked up from germline, CDR1 is ENHRY and CDR2 is SYGVKD. The CDR3 totals 13 residues. Trimming took off 0 bases at V and 7 bases at J, with 6 bases between the two ends.

The CDR3 loop reads CASSKYQTGNYGYTF. CDR3 nucleotide sequence: TGTGCCAGCAGCAAATATCAGACAGGGAACTATGGCTACACCTTC. The rearrangement uses TRBV6-5 and TRBJ1-2; 7 nucleotides agree with TRBD1. The CDR3 is 15 residues long. Germline loops: CDR1 MNHEY, CDR2 SVGAGI. Unmatched junction bases numbered 9, after V lost 6 bases and J lost 2 bases.

V and J are TRBV6-2 or TRBV6-3 and TRBJ2-5; 8 bases fit TRBD2. V shed 0 bases and J 11 bases; nucleotides not matched to a gene: 8. CDR1 and CDR2 (germline): MNHEY, SVGEGT. The CDR3 runs to 14 residues. CDR3 in DNA: TGTGCCAGCAGTTACTCCGCGGGGGGCCCGGGACAGTACTTC. Translating it yields CASSYSAGGPGQYF.

CDR3 in amino acids: CASSPQPLAGRRKGNEQFF. DNA for the CDR3: TGTGCCAGCTCACCACAACCCCTAGCGGGGCGGCGGAAAGGCAATGAGCAGTTCTTC. The V call is TRBV18, the J call TRBJ2-1; 9 nucleotides match TRBD2. Looked up from germline, CDR1 is KGHSH and CDR2 is LQKENI. J gave up 6 bases and V 1 base, and 16 bases lay outside the gene matches. This CDR3 has 19 amino acids.

This sequence joins TRBV10-3 and TRBJ2-3, with D perhaps matching TRBD2 (7 bases). This CDR3 is built from 15 residues. Germline CDR1 reads ENHRY; CDR2 reads SYGVKD. V gave up 0 bases and J gave up 5 bases, with 12 bases separating them. The CDR3 spells CAISESAGAVDTQYF. CDR3 nucleotides: TGTGCCATCAGTGAGTCGGCGGGGGCCGTAGATACGCAGTATTTT.

The chain has TRBV12-3 or TRBV12-4 and TRBJ1-1; D gene uncertain. V lost 4 bases and J 2 bases, leaving 8 bases between the germline ends. The length of the CDR3 is 13 residues. The CDR3 DNA reads as TGTGCCAGCAGTTCCTACAGAAACACTGAAGCTTTCTTT. It translates to CASSSYRNTEAFF.

This chain uses TRBV7-8 with TRBJ2-1; 10 nucleotides match TRBD2. The germline CDR1 and CDR2 sequences are SGHVS and FQNEAQ. V gave up 5 bases and J gave up 7 bases; unmatched junction bases: 14. This CDR3 has 17 residues. The CDR3 is CASSPQIGTSAVNEQFF. The CDR3 bases are TGTGCCAGCAGCCCCCAGATAGGGACTAGCGCGGTGAATGAGCAGTTCTTC.

The rearrangement links TRBV19 to TRBJ1-6, with D possibly being TRBD1 (6 bases). The V gene lost 7 bases and the J gene lost 6 bases, with 13 bases spanning the gap. This CDR3 comprises 14 residues. Germline CDR1 is LNHDA and CDR2 is SQIVND (reference sequence). Here the CDR3 DNA reads TGTGCCAGTACCACAGGGACCCGTAATTCACCCCTCCACTTT. Its translation: CASTTGTRNSPLHF.

The table lists this clone with a few counts. This chain connects TRBV4-2 to TRBJ1-2; TRBD1 aligns across 7 bases. Per germline, CDR1 LGHNA and CDR2 YNFKEQ. The CDR3 runs 14 residues. After removal of 4 bases from V and 2 bases from J, the junction contained 4 bases not matched to a gene. The chain's CDR3 is CASSRTGVNYGYTF. As DNA, the CDR3 is TGTGCCAGCAGCCGGACAGGCGTAAACTATGGCTACACCTTC.

The CDR3, as DNA: TGTGCCAGCAGCTCCCAGGGACAGGGTTTTATGAACACTGAAGCTTTCTTT. It is translated as CASSSQGQGFMNTEAFF. The V call is TRBV5-8, the J call TRBJ1-1; the match to TRBD1 covers 9 bases. Germline V gives CDR1 SGHTS, CDR2 YDEGEE. This CDR3 has 17 residues. With V trimmed by 3 bases and J by 0 bases, 9 bases remained unmatched. The whole variable domain, filled in from reference TRBV5-8 and TRBJ1-1, reads EAGVTQSPTHLIKTRGQQATLRCSPISGHTSVYWYQQALGLGLQFLLWYDEGEERNRGNFPPRFSGRQFPNYSSELNVNALELEDSALYLCASSSQGQGFMNTEAFFGQGTRLTVV.

This chain joins TRBV5-1 and TRBJ2-5, with TRBD2 as a possible D gene (6 bases). CDR3 size: 15 residues. The V gene's germline CDR1 is SGHRS and CDR2 YFSETQ. V lost 3 bases and J 1 base, leaving 13 bases between the germline ends. The CDR3 loop is CASSWGTVPQETQYF. The CDR3 DNA follows: TGCGCCAGCAGCTGGGGGACTGTCCCCCAAGAGACCCAGTACTTC.